This TCR beta chain was sequenced in a study of blood T cell repertoires in COVID-19. Study details: Italy, Spain and the United States were the sources of the convalescent and acute COVID-19 samples. PBMCs, B-cell-depleted T cells, or T cells were the source of the cDNA or gDNA that made up the material.

V was clipped by 1 base and J by 2 bases, with 11 bases between them. Germline CDR1 SGHRS, CDR2 YFSETQ. The CDR3 contains 15 residues. In the source study's methods: Amplification of reference gene primers was used by the study to estimate nucleated cell counts. The repertoire was sequenced with immunoSEQ multiplex PCR; TCRdb's copy has only in-frame clones and lacks some. The DNA gave D and trimming, while V, J and clone size come from that table. Among about 60,000 clones listed, just under 85% were seen once. The chain recombines TRBV5-1 with TRBJ2-3, with a possible D match to TRBD2 (5 bases). Sequencing used peripheral blood. This receptor was obtained from a man between 60 and 75 years old with acute or convalescent COVID-19. Here the CDR3 reads CASSLYRRDTDTQYF. The CDR3 DNA is TGCGCCAGCAGCTTGTATCGACGGGACACAGATACGCAGTATTTT.